These 7 T cell receptor beta chains share one sample of origin, sequenced in a study of a mutant IDH1 vaccine in newly diagnosed glioma (dated by TCRdb to the early 2020s). Their specific antigens are unknown. Library generation was performed with the immunoSEQ multiplex PCR assay. TCRdb re-hosts the immuneACCESS table, in-frame sequences only. Its copies lack some clones; in the studies checked, an unresolved V gene accounts for under half of them, and the cause for the rest is not known. The sample includes about 42,000 clones, with roughly 80% observed a single time. Together, the top ten hold roughly 5.5% of the sample. Per the publication, the time point label means: week 35, safety follow-up. Each vaccine dose, consisting of 300 ug of a 20-mer mutant IDH1 peptide in Montanide, was administered subcutaneously with topical imiquimod. The sequences come from PBMCs, collected from a glioma patient whose treatment included an IDH1 peptide vaccine. These receptor sequences come from a woman in her 50s with glioma.

This clone showed up just a few times. The chain uses TRBV19 and TRBJ1-1, with D uncertain. Between the trimmed V and J ends, which lost 6 bases and 4 bases, there was a span of 9 bases. From germline, CDR1 is LNHDA and CDR2 SQIVND (reference sequence). CDR3 length: 12 amino acids. In DNA form, the CDR3 reads TGTGCCAGTAGCCGGGTGGCCACTGAAGCTTTCTTT. The encoded protein is CASSRVATEAFF.

This CDR3 is CAWSVRGGNSPLHF. CDR3 in DNA: TGTGCCTGGAGTGTCCGGGGCGGGAATTCACCCCTCCACTTT. The V and J genes are TRBV30 and TRBJ1-6; a weak D match, TRBD1 (5 bases). The CDR3 has 14 amino acids. The germline CDR1 and CDR2 sequences are GTSNPN and SVGIG (reference sequence). V dropped 0 bases and J dropped 7 bases, with 10 bases sitting between them.

The chain recombines TRBV10-2 with TRBJ1-4; maybe TRBD1 (5 bases). Per germline, CDR1 WSHSY and CDR2 SAAADI. This CDR3 comprises 14 residues. Trimming left V 5 bases short and J 10 bases short, with 17 bases between. CDR3 loop: CASSRDGATGKLFF. The CDR3 DNA reads TGCGCCAGCAGTCGGGACGGAGCGACGGGAAAACTGTTTTTT.

The chain employs TRBV19 and TRBJ1-2, with unresolved D. Germline loops: CDR1 LNHDA, CDR2 SQIVND (reference sequence). The V gene lost 6 bases and the J gene lost 8 bases, with 16 bases spanning the gap. This CDR3 spans 13 amino acids. The chain's CDR3 is CASSLRVLEGYTF. The DNA of the CDR3 is TGTGCCAGTAGCTTACGGGTCCTGGAGGGCTACACCTTC.

The chain carries TRBV4-1 and TRBJ2-5, with D possibly TRBD1 on 5 matching bases. Germline CDR1 MGHRA, CDR2 YSYEKL. V lost 0 bases to trimming and J lost 3 bases, with 11 bases between them. The CDR3 runs to 15 residues. CDR3 DNA sequence: TGCGCCAGCAGCCAAGATCCAGGGCCCAAAGAGACCCAGTACTTC. Residues: CASSQDPGPKETQYF.

The V gene is TRBV19, the J gene TRBJ2-1; D possibly corresponds to TRBD2 (7 bases). CDR3 length: 15 residues. Germline values: CDR1 LNHDA, CDR2 SQIVND (reference sequence). V was pared by 3 bases and J by 7 bases, with 16 bases between. The CDR3 is CASSITGRGWNEQFF. CDR3 nucleotide sequence: TGTGCCAGTAGTATTACAGGGAGGGGCTGGAATGAGCAGTTCTTC.

The chain uses TRBV27 and TRBJ1-2, with D perhaps matching TRBD1 (5 bases). V was cut by 2 bases and J by 0 bases, with 10 bases left in between. This CDR3 region has 15 residues. CDR1 and CDR2 (germline): MNHEY, SMNVEV (reference sequence). Here the CDR3 reads CASSLAGPTNYGYTF. The CDR3 bases are TGTGCCAGCAGTTTAGCGGGACCGACTAACTATGGCTACACCTTC.